Described below is a single TCR beta chain sequence and its context. The antigen is not known. Generated by immunoSEQ multiplex PCR, the TCRdb table keeps only in-frame clones and is missing some. The table records tens of thousands of clones, 82% of them present only once. The CDR3 runs 14 residues. CDR1 and CDR2 from the germline V gene are KGHSH and LQKENI. Trimming removed 3 bases from V and 4 bases from J, with 13 bases in between. This record comes from a study of somatic mutations in cytotoxic T cells in rheumatoid arthritis. Study outcomes and limitations: Nobody knew which antigens the expanded CD8+ clones targeted. There was no significant difference in CD8+ T-cell clonality between rheumatoid arthritis patients and age-matched healthy controls.

This sequence joins TRBV18 and TRBJ2-7; maybe TRBD1 (6 bases). The TCR comes from an adult with rheumatoid arthritis. Sample: CD8+ T cells sorted from blood. CDR3 DNA sequence: TGTGCCAGCTCACCCGACGACAGGTTTTACGAGCAGTACTTC. Translating gives CASSPDDRFYEQYF.